These 20 T cell receptor beta chains originate from one sample sequenced in a study of T cells in Graves' hyperthyroidism and ophthalmopathy. TCR beta CDR3 regions were amplified from RNA transcripts. When the TCR CDR3 underwent first-round RT-PCR, the HTBI primer set was used. TCRdb called the multiplex PCR reads again in MiXCR, with one record for every CDR3 protein. This sample carries over 150,000 distinct CDR3 sequences, about 17% of them seen once, and the ten largest clones take roughly 55%. The sample taken for sequencing was blood. The receptor source for this set is a woman aged 45-65 years with Graves' hyperthyroidism.

J is TRBJ1-1 and V is TRBV10-3; 7 nucleotides line up with TRBD1. Trimming at V came to 4 bases and at J to 0 bases, leaving 5 bases not matched to a gene. CDR3 size: 15 residues. The germline V gene has CDR1 ENHRY and CDR2 SYGVKD. The CDR3 sequence is CAISGEGAVNTEAFF. The CDR3 DNA reads as TGTGCCATCAGTGGGGAGGGGGCGGTGAACACTGAAGCTTTCTTT.

In this sample, this clonotype turned up a few times. The chain combines TRBV3-1 with TRBJ2-7, with 11 bases aligning to TRBD1. The CDR3 has 18 residues. V shed 4 bases, J shed 8 bases, and the junction held 19 bases outside the gene matches. The germline V gene has CDR1 LGHDT and CDR2 YNNKEL (reference sequence). The CDR3 sequence: CASSRTGTGGGAYDKQYF. Written as DNA, the CDR3 is TGTGCCAGCAGCCGAACCGGGACAGGGGGGGGGGCCTACGACAAGCAGTACTTC.

Concerning this clonotype: A much larger clonotype is one base distant, so this may be a read error. The conserved final phenylalanine or tryptophan is absent from the CDR3, which likely points to a read error. The rearrangement uses TRBV12-3 or TRBV12-4 and TRBJ1-1, with a weak D call TRBD1 (6 bases). The CDR3 spans 12 residues. Deletions cut 3 bases from V and 8 bases from J, with 10 bases between. CDR3 sequence reads: CASSFGTKEAFL. Here the CDR3 DNA reads TGTGCCAGCAGTTTCGGGACAAAGGAAGCTTTCCTT.

The V and J genes are TRBV11-2 and TRBJ2-1, with D possibly TRBD2 on 5 matching bases. Trimming took off 4 bases at V and 3 bases at J, with 16 bases between the two ends. Per germline, CDR1 SGHAT and CDR2 FQNNGV. This CDR3 spans 16 amino acids. The CDR3 reads CASSSGLSSVYNEQFF. In DNA form, the CDR3 reads TGTGCCAGCAGCTCAGGACTCAGCTCGGTCTACAATGAGCAGTTCTTC.

This clonotype has ten or more counts. The J gene is TRBJ2-5, the V gene TRBV2; D is undetermined. This CDR3 contains 12 residues. Germline lookup yields CDR1 SNHLY and CDR2 FYNNEI. The germline V and J ends were trimmed by 7 bases and 2 bases, with 8 bases remaining between them. CDR3 protein: CASTWSQETQYF. The DNA for the CDR3 is TGTGCCAGCACGTGGTCGCAAGAGACCCAGTACTTC.

This clonotype has a count of ten or more. This chain links TRBV11-2 with TRBJ1-1; possibly TRBD1 for D (5 bases). V gave up 2 bases and J gave up 11 bases, with 12 bases separating them. Germline CDR1 and CDR2: SGHAT and FQNNGV. The CDR3 extends over 12 amino acids. As DNA, the CDR3 is TGTGCCAGCAGCTTATTGGGAAGGGACGCTTTCTTT. Amino acids: CASSLLGRDAFF. Filled out from reference TRBV11-2 and TRBJ1-1, the complete variable domain reads EAGVAQSPRYKIIEKRQSVAFWCNPISGHATLYWYQQILGQGPKLLIQFQNNGVVDDSQLPKDRFSAERLKGVDSTLKIQPAKLEDSAVYLCASSLLGRDAFFGQGTRLTVV.

The chain joins TRBV19 to TRBJ1-1; the match to TRBD1 covers 8 bases. This CDR3 region has 14 residues. V lost 6 bases, J lost 4 bases, and 7 bases stayed unmatched. Per germline, CDR1 LNHDA and CDR2 SQIVND (reference sequence). The CDR3 DNA reads TGTGCCAGTAGCCACAGGGGGGAGGCCACTGAAGCTTTCTTT. Translated, it gives CASSHRGEATEAFF.

This clonotype has more than one count but fewer than ten. V and J are TRBV12-3 or TRBV12-4 and TRBJ1-5, with D hard to call. The ends were cut back, 3 bases at V and 4 bases at J, with 10 bases in the middle. The CDR3 totals 14 residues. The CDR3, as DNA: TGTGCCAGCAGTTTTCGGGCAGGTAATCAGCCCCAGCATTTT. It encodes CASSFRAGNQPQHF.

In its sample, this clonotype was seen many times. The chain has TRBV14 and TRBJ2-7; 8 bases are shared with TRBD2. From germline, CDR1 is SGHDN and CDR2 FVKESK. The CDR3 sequence is 17 residues long. Unmatched junction bases numbered 16, after V lost 5 bases and J lost 4 bases. The CDR3: CASSDRFAGGSRYEQYF. The CDR3 bases are TGTGCCAGCAGCGATCGTTTTGCGGGGGGATCGAGGTACGAGCAGTACTTC.

This clonotype was counted many times. V gene TRBV29-1 combines with J gene TRBJ1-4; no firm D call. The CDR3 runs 15 residues. The germline CDR1 and CDR2 sequences are SQVTM and ANQGSEA. Trimming shortened V by 0 bases and J by 5 bases, and 13 bases separated the two germline ends. The CDR3 is CSVEDRLNNNEKLFF. The CDR3 DNA is TGCAGCGTTGAAGACCGTCTCAATAACAATGAAAAACTGTTTTTT.

The CDR3 bases are TGTGCCACCAGCAGAGCACCCCGACAGGGACCCTATGGCTACACCTTC. It is translated as CATSRAPRQGPYGYTF. The chain carries TRBV15 and TRBJ1-2; 7 positions match TRBD1. The germline V gene has CDR1 LNHNV and CDR2 YYDKDF (reference sequence). The CDR3 has 16 amino acids. Trimming took 1 base from V and 4 from J; bases not matched to a gene: 9.

The chain links TRBV5-4 to TRBJ1-2, with 7 bases lining up with TRBD1. Germline-derived CDR1 and CDR2 are SGHNT and YYREEE (reference sequence). The V and J ends lost 1 base and 5 bases, in that order; junction bases with no gene match: 8. This CDR3 comprises 15 residues. The CDR3 nucleotides read TGTGCCAGCAGCTTGAAGCCGGGACAGTTATATGGCTACACCTTC. It specifies CASSLKPGQLYGYTF.

This clonotype came up a few times. This rearrangement joins TRBV5-6 to TRBJ2-2; D may match TRBD1 or TRBD2 (5 bases each). This CDR3 contains 17 residues. From germline, CDR1 is SGHDT and CDR2 YYEEEE. V was trimmed by 1 base and J by 5 bases, leaving 18 bases between them. CDR3 protein: CASSLYQGGSGTGELFF. As DNA, the CDR3 is TGTGCCAGCAGCTTGTATCAGGGTGGGAGCGGTACCGGGGAGCTGTTTTTT.

The chain couples TRBV5-1 to TRBJ2-1; 7 bases map to TRBD2. This CDR3 is built from 17 residues. V lost 4 bases to trimming and J lost 4 bases; unmatched junction nucleotides: 14. The germline V gene encodes CDR1 SGHRS and CDR2 YFSETQ. Here the CDR3 DNA reads TGCGCCAGCAGCCCAGGTCGACTAGCCACCGTATACAATGAGCAGTTCTTC. This encodes CASSPGRLATVYNEQFF.

This clonotype showed up just a few times. V and J are TRBV29-1 and TRBJ1-1, with TRBD1 matching over 9 bases. Germline CDR1 reads SQVTM; CDR2 reads ANQGSEA. V dropped 4 bases and J dropped 0; count of bases not matched to a gene: 12. CDR3 length: 17 amino acids. The CDR3 nucleotides are TGCAGCGTTGCAGGGACAGGGCGTTCTTGGATGAACACTGAAGCTTTCTTT. Protein sequence: CSVAGTGRSWMNTEAFF.

V is TRBV15 and J is TRBJ2-4, with a tentative D call TRBD1 (5 bases). Deletions cut 4 bases from V and 1 base from J, with 14 bases between. Germline V gives CDR1 LNHNV, CDR2 YYDKDF (reference sequence). The CDR3 is 16 amino acids. The CDR3 is CATSIDTSGAKNIQYF. The CDR3 DNA sequence: TGTGCCACCAGCATCGACACCTCAGGGGCCAAAAACATTCAGTACTTC.

The chain uses TRBV2 and TRBJ2-5; a weak D match, TRBD1 (5 bases). The V gene's germline CDR1 is SNHLY and CDR2 FYNNEI. Trimming removed 6 bases from V and 1 base from J, with 12 bases in between. The CDR3 runs 14 residues. The CDR3 DNA sequence: TGTGCCAGCAGCTACCGACAGTTCCAAGAGACCCAGTACTTC. Translated: CASSYRQFQETQYF.

The chain joins TRBV6-1 to TRBJ1-5; D is unresolved. Between the trimmed V and J ends, which lost 2 bases and 10 bases, there was a span of 9 bases. Germline V gives CDR1 MNHNS, CDR2 SASEGT. This CDR3 region has 12 residues. The CDR3 sequence: CASSEWEHPQHF. The CDR3 bases are TGTGCCAGCAGTGAATGGGAGCACCCCCAGCATTTT.

This clonotype was counted many times. The chain carries TRBV6-2 or TRBV6-3 and TRBJ2-1; D call uncertain. Trimming stripped 1 base from V and 10 bases from J, with 14 bases between. Germline CDR1 and CDR2: MNHEY and SVGEGT. The CDR3 consists of 14 residues. Here the CDR3 reads CASSYYSGPWEQFF. The CDR3, as DNA: TGTGCCAGCAGTTACTATTCAGGACCGTGGGAGCAGTTCTTC.

This chain joins TRBV6-2 or TRBV6-3 and TRBJ1-3; TRBD1 might be the D (5 bases). Trimming pared 2 bases from V and 0 bases from J, leaving 17 bases between. The CDR3 is made up of 18 amino acids. Germline V CDR1 and CDR2: MNHEY, SVGEGT. Written as DNA, the CDR3 is TGTGCCAGCAGTTACGGTGGGGGATTGTTCTCCTCTGGAAACACCATATATTTT. The encoded protein is CASSYGGGLFSSGNTIYF.